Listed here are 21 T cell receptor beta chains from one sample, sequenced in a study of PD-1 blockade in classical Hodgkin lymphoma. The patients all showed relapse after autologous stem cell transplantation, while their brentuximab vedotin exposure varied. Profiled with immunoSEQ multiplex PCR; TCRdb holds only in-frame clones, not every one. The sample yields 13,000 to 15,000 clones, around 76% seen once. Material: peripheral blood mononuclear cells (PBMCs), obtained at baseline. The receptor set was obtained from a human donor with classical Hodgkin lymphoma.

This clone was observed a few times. The CDR3 region is CASSELTQYRGTEAFF. The CDR3, as DNA: TGTGCCAGCAGTGAACTCACCCAATATAGGGGGACTGAAGCTTTCTTT. This chain uses TRBV2 with TRBJ1-1; D may be TRBD1 (6 bases). Germline CDR1 is SNHLY and CDR2 is FYNNEI. Trimming removed 2 bases at V and 5 bases at J, with 18 bases between. CDR3 size: 16 residues.

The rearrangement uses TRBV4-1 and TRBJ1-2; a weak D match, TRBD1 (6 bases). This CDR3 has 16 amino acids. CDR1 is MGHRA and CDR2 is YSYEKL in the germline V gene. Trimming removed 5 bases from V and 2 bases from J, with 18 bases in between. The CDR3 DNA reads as TGCGCCAGCAGCAAACAGGGCAGGACTGGGAACTATGGCTACACCTTC. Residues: CASSKQGRTGNYGYTF.

The CDR3, as DNA: TGTGCCAGTAGCCCCCAGACAGGGATCCCCAATGAGCAGTTCTTC. It specifies CASSPQTGIPNEQFF. The chain joins TRBV19 to TRBJ2-1; 7 bases are shared with TRBD1. With 6 bases clipped from V and 6 bases from J, the junction kept 11 bases outside the gene matches. Germline V CDR1 and CDR2: LNHDA, SQIVND (reference sequence). The CDR3 spans 15 residues.

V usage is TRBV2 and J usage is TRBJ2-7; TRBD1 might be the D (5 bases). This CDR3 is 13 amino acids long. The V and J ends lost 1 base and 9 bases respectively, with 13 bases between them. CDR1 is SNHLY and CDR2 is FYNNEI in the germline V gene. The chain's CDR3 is CASSEGAGWRQYF. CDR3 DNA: TGTGCCAGCAGTGAAGGGGCAGGGTGGCGGCAGTACTTC.

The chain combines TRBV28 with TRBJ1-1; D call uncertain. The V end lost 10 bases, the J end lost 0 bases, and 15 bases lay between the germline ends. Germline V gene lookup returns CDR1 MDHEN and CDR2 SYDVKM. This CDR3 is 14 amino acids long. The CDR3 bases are TGTGCCATTCTTACGGGCAGCTTGAACACTGAAGCTTTCTTT. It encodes CAILTGSLNTEAFF.

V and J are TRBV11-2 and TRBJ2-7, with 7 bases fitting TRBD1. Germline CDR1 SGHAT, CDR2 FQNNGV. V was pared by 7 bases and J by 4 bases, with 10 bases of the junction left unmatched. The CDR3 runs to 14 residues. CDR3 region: CASTGQGGWYEQYF. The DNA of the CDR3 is TGTGCCAGCACCGGGCAAGGGGGCTGGTACGAGCAGTACTTC.

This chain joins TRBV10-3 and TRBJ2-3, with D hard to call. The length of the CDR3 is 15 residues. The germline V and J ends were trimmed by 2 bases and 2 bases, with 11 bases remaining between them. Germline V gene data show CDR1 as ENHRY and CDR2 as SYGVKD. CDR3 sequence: CAISEGRDPTDTQYF. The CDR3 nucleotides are TGTGCCATCAGTGAGGGGCGAGACCCCACAGATACGCAGTATTTT.

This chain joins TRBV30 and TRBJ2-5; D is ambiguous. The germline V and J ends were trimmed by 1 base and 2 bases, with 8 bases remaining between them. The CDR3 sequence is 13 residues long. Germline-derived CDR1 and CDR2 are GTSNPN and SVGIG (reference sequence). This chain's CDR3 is CAWSEWGQETQYF. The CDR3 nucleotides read TGTGCCTGGAGTGAGTGGGGACAAGAGACCCAGTACTTC. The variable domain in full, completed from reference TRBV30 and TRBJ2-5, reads SQTIHQWPATLVQPVGSPLSLECTVEGTSNPNLYWYRQAAGRGLQLLFYSVGIGQISSEVPQNLSASRPQDRQFILSSKKLLLSDSGFYLCAWSEWGQETQYFGPGTRLLVL.

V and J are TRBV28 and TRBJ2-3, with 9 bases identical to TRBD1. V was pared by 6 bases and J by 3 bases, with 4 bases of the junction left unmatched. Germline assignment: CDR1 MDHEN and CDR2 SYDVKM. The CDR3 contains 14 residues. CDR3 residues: CASRQGTGTDTQYF. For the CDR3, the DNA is TGTGCCAGCAGACAAGGGACAGGGACAGATACGCAGTATTTT.

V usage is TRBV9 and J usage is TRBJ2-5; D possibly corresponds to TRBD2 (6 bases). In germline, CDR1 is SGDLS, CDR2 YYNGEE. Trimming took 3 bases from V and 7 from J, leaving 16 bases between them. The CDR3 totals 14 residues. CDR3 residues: CASSANGRGWTQYF. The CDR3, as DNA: TGTGCCAGCAGCGCGAACGGGAGAGGTTGGACCCAGTACTTC.

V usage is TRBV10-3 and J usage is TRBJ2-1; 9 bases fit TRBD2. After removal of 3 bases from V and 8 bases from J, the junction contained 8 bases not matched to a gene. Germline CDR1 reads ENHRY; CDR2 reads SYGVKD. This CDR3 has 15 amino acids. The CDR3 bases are TGTGCCATCAGTGATGCCGGGACTAGCTTGTATGAGCAGTTCTTC. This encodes CAISDAGTSLYEQFF.

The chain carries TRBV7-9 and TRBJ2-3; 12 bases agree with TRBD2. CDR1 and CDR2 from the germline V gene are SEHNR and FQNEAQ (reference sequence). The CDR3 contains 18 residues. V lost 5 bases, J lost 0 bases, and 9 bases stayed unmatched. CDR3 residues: CASSAGTSGRSSTDTQYF. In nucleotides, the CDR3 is TGTGCCAGCAGCGCCGGGACTAGCGGGCGGTCTAGCACAGATACGCAGTATTTT. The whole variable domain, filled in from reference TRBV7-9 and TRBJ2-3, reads DTGVSQNPRHKITKRGQNVTFRCDPISEHNRLYWYRQTLGQGPEFLTYFQNEAQLEKSRLLSDRFSAERPKGSFSTLEIQRTEQGDSAMYLCASSAGTSGRSSTDTQYFGPGTRLTVL.

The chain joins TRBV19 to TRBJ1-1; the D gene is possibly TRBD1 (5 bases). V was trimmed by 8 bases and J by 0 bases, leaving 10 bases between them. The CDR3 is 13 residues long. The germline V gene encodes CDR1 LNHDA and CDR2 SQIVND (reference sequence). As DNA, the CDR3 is TGTGCCAGTGGGAGGGGAATGAACACTGAAGCTTTCTTT. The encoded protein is CASGRGMNTEAFF.

The CDR3 DNA reads TGTGCCATCAGCGTGCTAGAGACCCAGTACTTC. Protein product: CAISVLETQYF. The gene calls are TRBV10-3 and TRBJ2-5; D gene unclear. Per germline, CDR1 ENHRY and CDR2 SYGVKD. The CDR3 loop spans 11 amino acids. Trimming stripped 6 bases from V and 4 bases from J, with 6 bases between.

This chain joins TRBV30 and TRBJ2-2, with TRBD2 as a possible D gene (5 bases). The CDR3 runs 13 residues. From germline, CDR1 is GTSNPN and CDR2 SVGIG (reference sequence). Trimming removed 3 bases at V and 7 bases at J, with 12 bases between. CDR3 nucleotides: TGTGCCTGGAGAGTGGTACGGGGCGGGGAGCTGTTTTTT. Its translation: CAWRVVRGGELFF.

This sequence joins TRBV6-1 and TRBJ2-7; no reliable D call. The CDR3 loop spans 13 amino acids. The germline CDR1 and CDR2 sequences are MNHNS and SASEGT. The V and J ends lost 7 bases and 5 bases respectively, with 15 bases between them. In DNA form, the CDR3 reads TGTGCCAGCAAATCCCTAACGTCCCACGAGCAGTACTTC. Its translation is CASKSLTSHEQYF.

CDR3 residues: CASRTGARYGYTF. CDR3 in DNA: TGTGCCAGTCGTACAGGGGCGCGGTATGGCTACACCTTC. V usage is TRBV19 and J usage is TRBJ1-2, with 7 positions matching TRBD1. Losses at the gene ends were 8 bases for V and 5 bases for J; bases not matched to a gene: 8. In germline, CDR1 is LNHDA, CDR2 SQIVND (reference sequence). The CDR3 loop spans 13 amino acids.

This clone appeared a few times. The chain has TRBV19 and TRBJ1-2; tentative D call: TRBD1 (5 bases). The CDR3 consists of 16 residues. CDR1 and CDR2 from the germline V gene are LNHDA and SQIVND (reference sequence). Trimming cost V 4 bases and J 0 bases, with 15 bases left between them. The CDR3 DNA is TGTGCCAGTAGTACACGCAGGGAGATCTCTAACTATGGCTACACCTTC. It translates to CASSTRREISNYGYTF.

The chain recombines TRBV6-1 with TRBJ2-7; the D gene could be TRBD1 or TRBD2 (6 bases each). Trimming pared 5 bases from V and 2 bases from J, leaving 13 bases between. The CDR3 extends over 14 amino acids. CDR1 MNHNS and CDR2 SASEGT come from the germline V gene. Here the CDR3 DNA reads TGTGCCAGCAGTCCCCGGGGGCGCGCCTACGAGCAGTACTTC. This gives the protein CASSPRGRAYEQYF.

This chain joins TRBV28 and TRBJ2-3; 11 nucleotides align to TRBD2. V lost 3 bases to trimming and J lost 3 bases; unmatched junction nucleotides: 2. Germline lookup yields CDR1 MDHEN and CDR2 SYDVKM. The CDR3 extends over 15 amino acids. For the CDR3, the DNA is TGTGCCAGCAGTTTCATAGCGGGGGGGACAGATACGCAGTATTTT. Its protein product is CASSFIAGGTDTQYF.

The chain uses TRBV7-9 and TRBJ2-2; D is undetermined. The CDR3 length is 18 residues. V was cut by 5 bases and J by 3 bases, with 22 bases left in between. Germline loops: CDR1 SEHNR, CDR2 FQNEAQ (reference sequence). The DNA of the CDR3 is TGTGCCAGCAGCCCAGCAATTGGGCGGTCGATTCACACCGGGGAGCTGTTTTTT. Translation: CASSPAIGRSIHTGELFF.